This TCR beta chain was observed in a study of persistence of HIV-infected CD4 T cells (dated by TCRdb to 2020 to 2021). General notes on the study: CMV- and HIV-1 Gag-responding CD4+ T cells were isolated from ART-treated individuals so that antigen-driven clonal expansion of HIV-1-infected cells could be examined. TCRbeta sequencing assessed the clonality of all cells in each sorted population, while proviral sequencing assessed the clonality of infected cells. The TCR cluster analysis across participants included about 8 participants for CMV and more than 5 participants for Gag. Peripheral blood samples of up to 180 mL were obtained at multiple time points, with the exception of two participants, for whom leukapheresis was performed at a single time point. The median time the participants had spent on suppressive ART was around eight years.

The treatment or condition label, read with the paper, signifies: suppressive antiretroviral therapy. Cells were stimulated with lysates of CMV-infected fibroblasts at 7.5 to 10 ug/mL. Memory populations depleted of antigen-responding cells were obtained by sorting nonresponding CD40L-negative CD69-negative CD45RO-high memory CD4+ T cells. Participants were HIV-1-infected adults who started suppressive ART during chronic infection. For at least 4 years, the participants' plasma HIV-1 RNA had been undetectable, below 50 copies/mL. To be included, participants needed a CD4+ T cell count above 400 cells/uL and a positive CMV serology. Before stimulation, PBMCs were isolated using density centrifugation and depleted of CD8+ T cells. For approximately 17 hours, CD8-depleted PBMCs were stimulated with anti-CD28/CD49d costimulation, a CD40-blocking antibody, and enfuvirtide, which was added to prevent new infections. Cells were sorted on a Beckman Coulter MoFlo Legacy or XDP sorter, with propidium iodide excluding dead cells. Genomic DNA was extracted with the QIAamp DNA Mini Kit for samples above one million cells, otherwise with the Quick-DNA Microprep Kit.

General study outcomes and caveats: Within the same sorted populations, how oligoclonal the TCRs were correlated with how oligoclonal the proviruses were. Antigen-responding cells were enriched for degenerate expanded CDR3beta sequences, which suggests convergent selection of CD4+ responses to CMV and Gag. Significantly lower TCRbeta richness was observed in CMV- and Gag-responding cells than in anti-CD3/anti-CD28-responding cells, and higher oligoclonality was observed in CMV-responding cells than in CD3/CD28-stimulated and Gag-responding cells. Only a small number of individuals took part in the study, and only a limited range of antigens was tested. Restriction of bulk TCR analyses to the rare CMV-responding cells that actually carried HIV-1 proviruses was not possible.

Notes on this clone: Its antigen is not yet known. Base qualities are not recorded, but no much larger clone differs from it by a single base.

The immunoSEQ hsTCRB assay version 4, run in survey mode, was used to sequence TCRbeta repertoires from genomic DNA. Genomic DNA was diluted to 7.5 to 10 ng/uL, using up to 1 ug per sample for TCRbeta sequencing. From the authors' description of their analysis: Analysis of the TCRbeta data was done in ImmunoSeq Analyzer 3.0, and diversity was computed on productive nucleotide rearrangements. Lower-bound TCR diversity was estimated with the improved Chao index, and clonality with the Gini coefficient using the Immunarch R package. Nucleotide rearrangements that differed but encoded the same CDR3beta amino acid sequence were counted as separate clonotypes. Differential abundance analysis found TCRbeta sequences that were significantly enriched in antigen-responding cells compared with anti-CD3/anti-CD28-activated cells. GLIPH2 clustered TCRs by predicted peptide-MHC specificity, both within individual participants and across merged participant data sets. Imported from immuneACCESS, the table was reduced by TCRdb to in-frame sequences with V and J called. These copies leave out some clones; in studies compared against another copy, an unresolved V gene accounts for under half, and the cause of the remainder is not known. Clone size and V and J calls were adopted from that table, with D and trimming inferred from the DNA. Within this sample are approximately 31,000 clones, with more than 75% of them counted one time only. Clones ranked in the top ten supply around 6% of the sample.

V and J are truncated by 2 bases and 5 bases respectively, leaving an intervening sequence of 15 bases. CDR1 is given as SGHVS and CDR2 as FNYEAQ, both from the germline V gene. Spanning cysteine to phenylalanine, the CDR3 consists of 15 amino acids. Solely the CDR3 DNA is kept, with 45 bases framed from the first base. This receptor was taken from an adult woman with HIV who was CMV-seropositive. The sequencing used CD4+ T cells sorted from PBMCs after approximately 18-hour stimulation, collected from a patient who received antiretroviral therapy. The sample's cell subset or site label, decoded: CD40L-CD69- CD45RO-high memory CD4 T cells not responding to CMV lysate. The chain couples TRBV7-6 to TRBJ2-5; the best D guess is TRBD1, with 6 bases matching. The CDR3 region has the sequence CASSLQSGVRETQYF. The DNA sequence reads TGTGCCAGCAGCTTACAATCAGGGGTCCGCGAGACCCAGTACTTC.